One sample yielded the 26 T cell receptor beta chains listed below, sequenced in a study of T cells in Graves' hyperthyroidism and ophthalmopathy. TCR beta CDR3 regions were amplified from RNA transcripts. HTBI primers drove first-round RT-PCR of the TCR CDR3. Using its own MiXCR run on the multiplex PCR reads, TCRdb lists one record per CDR3 protein. The sample includes about 720,000 distinct CDR3 sequences, about a sixth seen only once; the top ten take 8.4%. The source material was blood. Receptor source: a man aged 18 to 30 with Graves' hyperthyroidism.

In its sample, this clonotype was seen a few times. The chain combines TRBV9 with TRBJ2-1, with D possibly matching TRBD1 (7 bases). This CDR3 is 15 amino acids long. Germline V gene sequence: CDR1 SGDLS, CDR2 YYNGEE. V was cut by 3 bases and J by 5 bases, with 15 bases left in between. This chain's CDR3 is CASSAGGSGNNEQFF. As DNA, the CDR3 is TGTGCCAGCAGCGCAGGGGGGTCAGGCAACAATGAGCAGTTCTTC.

The chain carries TRBV16 and TRBJ2-7, with 7 nucleotides matching TRBD2. Germline CDR1 KGHSY, CDR2 FQNENV. V lost 2 bases and J lost 6; bases outside the gene matches: 4. This CDR3 has 13 amino acids. CDR3 DNA: TGTGCCAGCAGCCAAGCTAGCGGCGGCGAGCAGTACTTC. Its protein is CASSQASGGEQYF.

The V call is TRBV20-1, the J call TRBJ1-4; the D gene is possibly TRBD1 (5 bases). The V gene's germline CDR1 is DFQATT and CDR2 SNEGSKA (reference sequence). Trimming cost V 5 bases and J 3 bases, with 10 bases left between them. The CDR3 spans 13 residues. The CDR3 reads CSASGLANEKLFF. The CDR3 nucleotides are TGCAGTGCTTCAGGGTTGGCTAATGAAAAACTGTTTTTT.

This clonotype was seen a few times. The chain has TRBV5-1 and TRBJ1-1, with 7 positions matching TRBD1. Germline V gives CDR1 SGHRS, CDR2 YFSETQ. V trimming: 3 bases; J trimming: 1 base; junction bases outside the gene matches: 6. The CDR3 totals 15 residues. The CDR3 coding sequence is TGCGCCAGCAGCTGGGATAACAGGGGGAACACTGAAGCTTTCTTT. It is translated as CASSWDNRGNTEAFF. The full variable domain, in which reference TRBV5-1 and TRBJ1-1 provide the parts outside the CDR3, is KAGVTQTPRYLIKTRGQQVTLSCSPISGHRSVSWYQQTPGQGLQFLFEYFSETQRNKGNFPGRFSGRQFSNSRSEMNVSTLELGDSALYLCASSWDNRGNTEAFFGQGTRLTVV.

This chain links TRBV5-8 with TRBJ2-5; 7 bases align to TRBD1. The germline CDR1 and CDR2 sequences are SGHTS and YDEGEE. This CDR3 comprises 15 residues. The trim removed 4 bases at V and 3 bases at J, leaving 9 bases unmatched. CDR3 coding DNA: TGTGCCAGCAGCCAAAGACAGGGAATAAAAGAGACCCAGTACTTC. It specifies CASSQRQGIKETQYF.

This clonotype was picked up one time. V gene TRBV10-3 combines with J gene TRBJ1-5; 8 nucleotides match TRBD1. The CDR3 runs to 15 residues. Germline CDR1 is ENHRY and CDR2 is SYGVKD. J gave up 6 bases and V 6 bases, and 10 bases lay outside the gene matches. The CDR3 region is CAISAGQGVGQPQHF. In DNA form, the CDR3 reads TGTGCCATCAGCGCCGGACAGGGAGTCGGTCAGCCCCAGCATTTT.

This clonotype was counted a few times. CDR3 DNA: TGTGCCAGTAGTATTCTCGGCGGGAGGGGGTTTTTT. Protein sequence: CASSILGGRGFF. The rearrangement links TRBV19 to TRBJ2-2; 9 bases map to TRBD2. Germline CDR1 LNHDA, CDR2 SQIVND (reference sequence). CDR3 length: 12 residues. Trimming cost V 3 bases and J 16 bases; bases outside gene matches: 6.

In this sample, this clonotype turned up many times. The chain recombines TRBV15 with TRBJ2-1; 12 bases are shared with TRBD2. There are 16 residues in the CDR3. CDR1 is LNHNV, CDR2 YYDKDF, per germline (reference sequence). V lost 2 bases to trimming and J lost 6 bases; unmatched junction nucleotides: 5. CDR3 amino acids: CATSRLAGGPRNEQFF. Written as DNA, the CDR3 is TGTGCCACCAGCAGACTAGCGGGAGGGCCCCGCAATGAGCAGTTCTTC.

The CDR3 sequence is CASQGVGLAGGPVTDTQYF. As DNA, the CDR3 is TGTGCCAGCCAAGGGGTGGGCCTAGCGGGAGGGCCGGTCACAGATACGCAGTATTTT. The chain has TRBV3-1 and TRBJ2-3, with 12 bases aligning to TRBD2. The J segment lost 2 bases and the V segment lost 8 bases, leaving 17 bases of the junction unmatched. This CDR3 contains 19 residues. Germline loops: CDR1 LGHDT, CDR2 YNNKEL (reference sequence).

This clonotype was detected many times. This chain connects TRBV27 to TRBJ2-3; D gene uncertain. The CDR3 is made up of 13 amino acids. V was shortened by 3 bases and J by 4 bases, with 8 bases between the two germline ends. Germline lookup yields CDR1 MNHEY and CDR2 SMNVEV (reference sequence). DNA of the CDR3: TGTGCCAGCAGTTTTAAAGGTCCAGATACGCAGTATTTT. This encodes CASSFKGPDTQYF.

This clonotype was detected many times. The CDR3 nucleotides are TGTGCCAGCAGTTTGCGACAGTTACGCTCCTACAATGAGCAGTTCTTC. It specifies CASSLRQLRSYNEQFF. The chain couples TRBV27 to TRBJ2-1, with D perhaps TRBD1 (5 bases). Germline values: CDR1 MNHEY, CDR2 SMNVEV (reference sequence). The CDR3 length is 16 residues. Trimming pared 3 bases from V and 0 bases from J, leaving 12 bases between.

This clonotype came up once. This chain links TRBV12-3 or TRBV12-4 with TRBJ2-7; TRBD2 aligns across 9 bases. This CDR3 has 16 amino acids. Losses at the gene ends were 2 bases for V and 0 bases for J; bases not matched to a gene: 5. The CDR3 loop is CASSLKAGGRSYEQYF. As DNA, the CDR3 is TGTGCCAGCAGTTTAAAAGCGGGAGGTCGCTCCTACGAGCAGTACTTC.

This clonotype was seen a handful of times. The V call is TRBV20-1, the J call TRBJ2-3; 10 bases fit TRBD2. Germline trimming cut 4 bases from V and 1 base from J; bases unmatched to any gene: 2. The germline V gene has CDR1 DFQATT and CDR2 SNEGSKA (reference sequence). CDR3 length: 14 amino acids. CDR3 bases: TGCAGTGCTATCGGGACTAGCGGCACAGATACGCAGTATTTT. Protein: CSAIGTSGTDTQYF.

This clonotype was counted ten times or more. CDR3 sequence (DNA): TGCGCCAGCAGCCAAGAGCTGAGAGAGACCCAGTACTTC. Protein sequence: CASSQELRETQYF. The chain couples TRBV4-1 to TRBJ2-5; D unresolved. From germline, CDR1 is MGHRA and CDR2 YSYEKL. Trimming took 0 bases from V and 4 from J, leaving 6 bases between them. The CDR3 is made up of 13 amino acids.

This clonotype appeared a few times. The V and J genes are TRBV6-2 or TRBV6-3 and TRBJ1-5; D gene unclear. The V end was cut by 10 bases, the J end by 3 bases, with 13 bases between. The CDR3 extends over 13 amino acids. The germline CDR1 and CDR2 sequences are MNHEY and SVGEGT. DNA for the CDR3: TGTGCCACGACCCGGGGAATCAATCAGCCCCAGCATTTT. It yields the protein CATTRGINQPQHF.

This clonotype has more than one count but fewer than ten. The rearrangement links TRBV2 to TRBJ2-4; 8 nucleotides line up with TRBD1. CDR1 and CDR2 from the germline V gene are SNHLY and FYNNEI. This CDR3 comprises 16 residues. V was clipped by 5 bases and J by 0 bases; unmatched bases: 6. The DNA of the CDR3 is TGTGCCAGCAGTCGACAGGGGCGACTAGCCAAAAACATTCAGTACTTC. Protein sequence: CASSRQGRLAKNIQYF.

The chain is built from TRBV5-5 and TRBJ1-1; a weak D match, TRBD1 (6 bases). Trimming took off 1 base at V and 0 bases at J, with 13 bases between the two ends. CDR1 and CDR2 from the germline V gene are SGHKS and YYEKEE (reference sequence). The CDR3 sequence is 16 residues long. The CDR3 coding sequence is TGTGCCAGCAGCTTGTGGGGGCCGCCCATGAACACTGAAGCTTTCTTT. It translates to CASSLWGPPMNTEAFF.

This clonotype was seen repeatedly, ten times or more. The genes are TRBV18 and TRBJ1-2, with D possibly being TRBD1 (6 bases). The ends were cut back, 2 bases at V and 8 bases at J, with 9 bases in the middle. CDR3 length: 12 amino acids. CDR1 is KGHSH, CDR2 LQKENI, per germline. For the CDR3, the DNA is TGTGCCAGCTCACCAAGGGGGGAAGGCTACACCTTC. Amino acid sequence: CASSPRGEGYTF.

This clonotype was seen a handful of times. The V gene is TRBV28, the J gene TRBJ1-2, with no clear D. The CDR3 runs 13 residues. Between the trimmed V and J ends, which lost 6 bases and 5 bases, there was a span of 13 bases. Germline CDR1 and CDR2: MDHEN and SYDVKM. The CDR3 here is CASSPSLRYGYTF. CDR3 nucleotides: TGTGCCAGCAGCCCCAGCCTTAGGTATGGCTACACCTTC.

The rearrangement uses TRBV27 and TRBJ2-7; the D gene is possibly TRBD1 (5 bases). The CDR3 totals 14 residues. The V gene lost 4 bases and the J gene lost 1 base, with 11 bases spanning the gap. The germline V gene has CDR1 MNHEY and CDR2 SMNVEV (reference sequence). Here the CDR3 DNA reads TGTGCCAGCAGTTACACAGGTCCTTCCTACGAGCAGTACTTC. It is translated as CASSYTGPSYEQYF.

The chain recombines TRBV28 with TRBJ2-7, with D unclear. This CDR3 contains 12 residues. The V gene's germline CDR1 is MDHEN and CDR2 SYDVKM. V lost 8 bases to trimming and J lost 6 bases, with 14 bases between them. The CDR3 bases are TGTGCCAGCGATTCTTCCTATGGCGAGCAGTACTTC. Its protein product is CASDSSYGEQYF.

There are many counts of this clonotype. The chain combines TRBV28 with TRBJ1-5; D is perhaps TRBD1 (6 bases). The V end lost 5 bases, the J end lost 3 bases, and 20 bases lay between the germline ends. CDR3 size: 17 residues. Germline CDR1 is MDHEN and CDR2 is SYDVKM. The CDR3: CASSLPRGAPYNQPQHF. Written as DNA, the CDR3 is TGTGCCAGCAGTCTCCCTCGGGGGGCCCCTTACAATCAGCCCCAGCATTTT.

This clonotype was recorded at least ten times. This chain uses TRBV7-6 with TRBJ2-3; a weak D match, TRBD1 (5 bases). The germline V and J ends were trimmed by 4 bases and 0 bases, with 17 bases remaining between them. The CDR3 has 17 residues. Germline lookup yields CDR1 SGHVS and CDR2 FNYEAQ. CDR3 nucleotide sequence: TGTGCCAGCAGCTCGAACATGGACAAGAGGAGCACAGATACGCAGTATTTT. Translated: CASSSNMDKRSTDTQYF.

In DNA form, the CDR3 reads TGTGCCAGCAGCACGAAAGGGTTGCCTGAAGCTTTCTTT. Its protein is CASSTKGLPEAFF. This chain joins TRBV7-6 and TRBJ1-1; D remains ambiguous. The germline V gene has CDR1 SGHVS and CDR2 FNYEAQ. Deletions cut 5 bases from V and 6 bases from J, with 13 bases between. There are 13 residues in the CDR3.

This chain joins TRBV6-5 and TRBJ2-1; no firm D call. The germline gives CDR1 MNHEY, CDR2 SVGAGI. The CDR3 length is 14 residues. V was trimmed by 5 bases and J by 3 bases, leaving 11 bases between them. DNA of the CDR3: TGTGCCAGCAGTCCGTGGAGTAACTACAATGAGCAGTTCTTC. This codes for CASSPWSNYNEQFF.

This clonotype was counted at least ten times. The rearrangement links TRBV24-1 to TRBJ2-1, with 12 bases that match TRBD2. The V gene's germline CDR1 is KGHDR and CDR2 SFDVKD. The CDR3 extends over 16 amino acids. V gave up 4 bases and J gave up 7 bases; unmatched junction bases: 7. The CDR3 sequence is CATSDLASGRGNEQFF. CDR3 DNA: TGTGCCACCAGTGACCTGGCTAGCGGGAGGGGAAATGAGCAGTTCTTC.